The source of this TCR beta chain is a study of CD8+CD57+ T cells in acquired aplastic anemia. The CDR3 length is 13 residues. The J segment lost 9 bases and the V segment lost 1 base, leaving 5 bases of the junction unmatched. CDR1 SQVTM and CDR2 ANQGSEA come from the germline V gene. CDR3 and TCR beta VDJ profiling relied on genomic DNA as the template. MiXCR, applied by TCRdb to the reads, yields one record per CDR3 protein. The sample lists approximately 190,000 distinct CDR3 sequences; under 70% were seen once. This sequence was found in a human donor with severe aplastic anemia or a healthy control (not recorded which). Sequences were obtained from sorted CD4+, CD8+, or CD8+CD57+ T cells (not recorded which) from PBMCs. The chain employs TRBV29-1 and TRBJ2-1; 8 bases line up with TRBD1. CDR3: CSVEGGQGAEQFF. For the CDR3, the DNA is TGCAGCGTTGAAGGTGGACAGGGCGCTGAGCAGTTCTTC.